A selection of T cell receptor beta chains follows, all from one sample in a study of blood T cells in healthy people across ages. TCRdb re-called the 5' RACE reads with MiXCR, one entry per CDR3 protein. The sample yields around 750,000 distinct CDR3 sequences, 40% to 65% seen once. The sequencing sample was made of blood. All receptors come from a man older than 75 in good health. CDR3s include the opening cysteine and the closing phenylalanine or tryptophan. The D gene is left open where the match is weak. Expanded clones are given a class, and other clones once, few, many or no size at all.

clone_size | d_call | j_call | v_call | cdr3_aa | cdr3_nt
- | TRBD2 | TRBJ2-7 | TRBV7-9 | CASSLGRTSGYEQYF | TGTGCCAGCAGCTTGGGAAGGACTAGCGGCTACGAGCAGTACTTC
few | TRBD2 | TRBJ2-5 | TRBV5-5 | CASSPRGTSGQETQYF | TGTGCCAGCAGCCCTCGCGGGACTAGCGGTCAAGAGACCCAGTACTTC
once | - | TRBJ2-5 | TRBV4-2 | CASSQEGGAQETQYF | TGTGCCAGCAGCCAAGAAGGAGGGGCGCAGGAGACCCAGTACTTC
- | - | TRBJ2-7 | TRBV28 | CASSLAGALYEQYF | TGTGCCAGCAGTTTAGCGGGGGCTTTATACGAGCAGTACTTC
few | TRBD1 | TRBJ1-4 | TRBV7-9 | CAIPQGAEDKKLFF | TGTGCCATACCGCAGGGGGCAGAAGATAAAAAACTGTTTTTT
- | - | TRBJ2-1 | TRBV18 | CASSSLGGSNEQFF | TGTGCCAGCTCATCCCTGGGGGGCTCCAATGAGCAGTTCTTC
- | TRBD2 | TRBJ2-5 | TRBV14 | CASSPRAGTRSETQYF | TGTGCCAGCAGCCCAAGGGCCGGGACTAGAAGTGAGACCCAGTACTTC
many | - | TRBJ1-5 | TRBV5-1 | CASSLGGGNQPQHF | TGCGCCAGCAGCTTGGGGGGGGGCAATCAGCCCCAGCATTTT
- | - | TRBJ2-7 | TRBV21-1 | CASTPGTSVYEQYF | TGTGCCAGCACCCCCGGGACTAGCGTTTACGAGCAGTACTTC
- | - | TRBJ2-1 | TRBV5-1 | CASSRAPIQETQFF | TGCGCCAGCAGCCGGGCCCCTATACAAGAGACCCAGTTCTTC
- | - | TRBJ2-1 | TRBV25-1 | CASSEARSGLNEQFF | TGTGCCAGCAGTGAGGCACGTTCCGGGCTCAATGAGCAGTTCTTC
- | TRBD2 | TRBJ2-7 | TRBV20-1 | CSARRKRGSSYEQYF | TGCAGTGCTAGACGAAAGCGGGGGAGCTCCTACGAGCAGTACTTC
- | - | TRBJ2-7 | TRBV3-1 | CASSQVSQNEQYF | TGTGCCAGCAGCCAAGTTTCCCAGAATGAGCAGTACTTC
- | - | TRBJ2-2 | TRBV6-6 | CASSFGGTGSGELFF | TGTGCCAGCAGTTTCGGAGGAACAGGGTCCGGGGAGCTGTTTTTT
- | TRBD1 | TRBJ2-4 | TRBV7-9 | CASSDRRDRRQGIIQYF | TGTGCCAGCAGCGATAGGAGGGATAGAAGACAGGGGATCATTCAGTACTTC
- | TRBD1 | TRBJ1-5 | TRBV18 | CASSPRGQLSNQPQHF | TGTGCCAGCTCACCTAGGGGGCAATTAAGCAATCAGCCCCAGCATTTT
- | - | TRBJ1-2 | TRBV6-6 | CASSPGIEGYTF | TGTGCCAGCAGCCCCGGGATCGAAGGCTACACCTTC
- | TRBD2 | TRBJ2-7 | TRBV27 | CASARGGSYEQYF | TGTGCCAGCGCCCGGGGAGGGTCCTACGAGCAGTACTTC
- | - | TRBJ1-5 | TRBV18 | CASSPGYEPQHF | TGTGCCAGCTCACCTGGGTATGAGCCCCAGCATTTT
few | - | TRBJ2-3 | TRBV6-5 | CASSSWGRTDTQYF | TGTGCCAGCAGTTCGTGGGGGCGCACAGATACGCAGTATTTT
few | - | TRBJ2-1 | TRBV20-1 | CSAGKYNEQFF | TGCAGTGCTGGCAAATACAATGAGCAGTTCTTC
- | - | TRBJ2-5 | TRBV10-3 | CAISEVPPGHNGEQYF | TGTGCCATCAGTGAAGTACCCCCGGGCCACAATGGGGAGCAGTACTTC
- | - | TRBJ2-7 | TRBV3-1 | CASRQTGATYEQYF | TGTGCCAGCAGACAAACCGGGGCGACCTACGAGCAGTACTTC